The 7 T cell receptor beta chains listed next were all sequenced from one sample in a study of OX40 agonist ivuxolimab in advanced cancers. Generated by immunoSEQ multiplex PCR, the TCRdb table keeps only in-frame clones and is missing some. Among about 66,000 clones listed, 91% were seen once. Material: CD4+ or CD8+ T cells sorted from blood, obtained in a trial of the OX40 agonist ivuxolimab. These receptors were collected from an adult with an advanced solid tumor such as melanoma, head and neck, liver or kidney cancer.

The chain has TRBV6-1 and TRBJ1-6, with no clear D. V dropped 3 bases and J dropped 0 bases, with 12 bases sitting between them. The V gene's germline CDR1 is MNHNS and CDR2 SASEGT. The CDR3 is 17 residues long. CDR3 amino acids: CASSDVARSSYNSPLHF. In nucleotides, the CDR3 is TGTGCCAGCAGTGATGTCGCCAGGAGCTCCTATAATTCACCCCTCCACTTT.

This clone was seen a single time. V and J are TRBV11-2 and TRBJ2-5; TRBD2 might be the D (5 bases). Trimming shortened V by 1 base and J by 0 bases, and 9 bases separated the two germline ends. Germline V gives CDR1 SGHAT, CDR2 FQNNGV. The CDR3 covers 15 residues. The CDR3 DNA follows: TGTGCCAGCAGCTTAGGGGCGGGTTACCAAGAGACCCAGTACTTC. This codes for CASSLGAGYQETQYF.

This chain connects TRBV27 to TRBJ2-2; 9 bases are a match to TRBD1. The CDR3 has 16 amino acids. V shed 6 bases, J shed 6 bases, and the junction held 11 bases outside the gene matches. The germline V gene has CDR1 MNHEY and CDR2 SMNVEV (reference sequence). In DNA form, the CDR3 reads TGTGCCAGCAGAGAGGGGACAGGGAAAAACGCCGGGGAGCTGTTTTTT. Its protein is CASREGTGKNAGELFF.

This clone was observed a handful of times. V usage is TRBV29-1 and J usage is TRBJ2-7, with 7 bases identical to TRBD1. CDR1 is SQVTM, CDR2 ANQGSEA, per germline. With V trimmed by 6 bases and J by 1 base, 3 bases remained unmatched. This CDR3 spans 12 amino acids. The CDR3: CSVGDSSYEQYF. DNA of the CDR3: TGCAGCGTCGGGGACAGTTCCTACGAGCAGTACTTC.

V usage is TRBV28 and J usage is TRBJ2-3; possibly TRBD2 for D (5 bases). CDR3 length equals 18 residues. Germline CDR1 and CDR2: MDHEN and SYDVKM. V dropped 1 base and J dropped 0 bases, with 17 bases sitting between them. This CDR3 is CASSLYPPRLTSTDTQYF. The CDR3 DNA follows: TGTGCCAGCAGTTTATATCCGCCCCGACTAACCAGCACAGATACGCAGTATTTT.

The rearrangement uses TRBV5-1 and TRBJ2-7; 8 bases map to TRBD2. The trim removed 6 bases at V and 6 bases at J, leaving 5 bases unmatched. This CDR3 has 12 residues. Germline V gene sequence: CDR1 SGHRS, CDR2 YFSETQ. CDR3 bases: TGCGCCAGCACGGCGGGAGGAGCCGAGCAGTACTTC. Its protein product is CASTAGGAEQYF.

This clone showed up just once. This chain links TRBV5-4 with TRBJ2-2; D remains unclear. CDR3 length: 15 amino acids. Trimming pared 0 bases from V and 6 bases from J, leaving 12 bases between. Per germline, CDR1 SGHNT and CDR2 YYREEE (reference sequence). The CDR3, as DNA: TGTGCCAGCAGCTTGGGGCAGGCGTCCGCCGGGGAGCTGTTTTTT. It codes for CASSLGQASAGELFF.